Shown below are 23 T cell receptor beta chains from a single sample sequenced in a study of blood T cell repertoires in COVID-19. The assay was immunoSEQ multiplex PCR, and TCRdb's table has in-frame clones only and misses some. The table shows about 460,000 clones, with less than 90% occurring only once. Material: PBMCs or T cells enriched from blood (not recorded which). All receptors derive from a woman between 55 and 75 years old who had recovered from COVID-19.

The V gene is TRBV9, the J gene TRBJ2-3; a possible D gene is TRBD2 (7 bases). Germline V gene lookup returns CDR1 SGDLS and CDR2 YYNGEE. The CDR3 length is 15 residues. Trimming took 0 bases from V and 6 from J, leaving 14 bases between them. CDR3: CASSVGGGSLDTQYF. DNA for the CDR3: TGTGCCAGCAGCGTAGGGGGGGGCAGTCTGGATACGCAGTATTTT.

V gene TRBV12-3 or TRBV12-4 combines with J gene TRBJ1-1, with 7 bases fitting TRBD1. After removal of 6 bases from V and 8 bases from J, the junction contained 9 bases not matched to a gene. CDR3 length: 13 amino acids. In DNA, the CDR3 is TGTGCCAGCAGCCGACAGGGAACGGCGGAAGCTTTCTTT. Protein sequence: CASSRQGTAEAFF.

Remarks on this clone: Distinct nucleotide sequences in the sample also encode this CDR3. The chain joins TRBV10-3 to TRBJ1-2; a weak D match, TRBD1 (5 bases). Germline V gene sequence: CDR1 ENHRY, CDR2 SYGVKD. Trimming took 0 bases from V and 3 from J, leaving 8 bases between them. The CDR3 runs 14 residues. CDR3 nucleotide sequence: TGTGCCATCAGTGAGTCGACGGGGGACTATGGCTACACCTTC. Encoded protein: CAISESTGDYGYTF.

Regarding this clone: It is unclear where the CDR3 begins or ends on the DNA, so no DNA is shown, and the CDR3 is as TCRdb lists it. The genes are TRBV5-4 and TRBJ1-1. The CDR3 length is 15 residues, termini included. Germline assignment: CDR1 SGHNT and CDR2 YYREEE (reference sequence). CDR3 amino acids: CASSSSRDLNTEAFF.

CDR3 DNA sequence: TGTGCCAGCAGCCCGTTGGACAGCGCTCAGTTAAGAGGCTACACCTTC. It yields the protein CASSPLDSAQLRGYTF. The chain combines TRBV7-6 with TRBJ1-2; TRBD1 is a possible D gene (6 bases). Germline CDR1 is SGHVS and CDR2 is FNYEAQ. The CDR3 runs to 16 residues. Trimming removed 5 bases at V and 8 bases at J, with 24 bases between.

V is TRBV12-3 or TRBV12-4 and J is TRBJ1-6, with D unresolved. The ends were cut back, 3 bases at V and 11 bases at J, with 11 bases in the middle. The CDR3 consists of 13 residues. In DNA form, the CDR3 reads TGTGCCAGCAGTTTGGGCCAGGCTGCACCCCTCCACTTT. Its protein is CASSLGQAAPLHF.

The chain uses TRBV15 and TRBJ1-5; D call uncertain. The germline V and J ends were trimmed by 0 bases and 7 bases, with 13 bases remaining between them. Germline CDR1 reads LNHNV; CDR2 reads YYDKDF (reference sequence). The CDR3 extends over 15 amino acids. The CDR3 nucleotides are TGTGCCACCAGCAGAGATAGCGGAGCGGACCAGCCCCAGCATTTT. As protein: CATSRDSGADQPQHF.

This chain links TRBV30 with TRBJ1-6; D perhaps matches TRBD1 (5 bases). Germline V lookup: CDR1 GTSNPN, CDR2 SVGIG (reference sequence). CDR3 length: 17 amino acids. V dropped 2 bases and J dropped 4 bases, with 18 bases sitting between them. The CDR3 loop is CAWSKSSGTFYNSPLHF. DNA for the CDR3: TGTGCCTGGAGTAAGTCGTCAGGGACTTTTTATAATTCACCCCTCCACTTT.

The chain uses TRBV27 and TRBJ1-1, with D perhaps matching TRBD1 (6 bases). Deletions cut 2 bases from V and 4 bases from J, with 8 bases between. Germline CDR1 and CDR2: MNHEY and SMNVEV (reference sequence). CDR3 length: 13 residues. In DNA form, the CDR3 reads TGTGCCAGCAGTTTAATGGGGGCCACTGAAGCTTTCTTT. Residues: CASSLMGATEAFF.

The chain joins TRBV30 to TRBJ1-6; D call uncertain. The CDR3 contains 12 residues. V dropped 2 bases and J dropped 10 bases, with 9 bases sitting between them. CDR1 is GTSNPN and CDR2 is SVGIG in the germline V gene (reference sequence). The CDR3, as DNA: TGTGCCTGGAGTCACCGGTTGTCACCCCTCCACTTT. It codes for CAWSHRLSPLHF.

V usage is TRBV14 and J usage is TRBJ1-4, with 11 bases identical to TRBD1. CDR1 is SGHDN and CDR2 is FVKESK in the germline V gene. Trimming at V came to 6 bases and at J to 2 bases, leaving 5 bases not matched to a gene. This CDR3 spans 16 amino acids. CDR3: CASRPDRGRTNEKLFF. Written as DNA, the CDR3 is TGTGCCAGCAGACCGGACAGGGGGCGGACTAATGAAAAACTGTTTTTT.

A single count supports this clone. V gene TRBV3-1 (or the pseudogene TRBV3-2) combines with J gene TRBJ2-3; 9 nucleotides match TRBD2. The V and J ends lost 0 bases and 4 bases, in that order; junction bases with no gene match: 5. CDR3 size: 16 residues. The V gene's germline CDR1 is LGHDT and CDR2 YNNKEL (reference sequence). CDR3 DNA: TGTGCCAGCAGCCAAGATCCCGGCGGGGGGGCAGATACGCAGTATTTT. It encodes CASSQDPGGGADTQYF.

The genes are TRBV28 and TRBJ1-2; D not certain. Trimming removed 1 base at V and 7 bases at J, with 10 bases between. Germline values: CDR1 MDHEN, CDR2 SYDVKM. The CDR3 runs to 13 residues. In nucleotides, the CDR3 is TGTGCCAGCAGTTTATTACAGATTGCTGGCTACACCTTC. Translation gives CASSLLQIAGYTF.

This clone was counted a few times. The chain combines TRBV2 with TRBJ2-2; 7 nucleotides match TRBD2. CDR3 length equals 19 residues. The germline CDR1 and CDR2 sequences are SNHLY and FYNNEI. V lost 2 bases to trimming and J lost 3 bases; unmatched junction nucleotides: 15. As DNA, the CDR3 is TGTGCCAGCAGTGAAACATCTCCGGTGGCTAGCGGATACACCGGGGAGCTGTTTTTT. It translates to CASSETSPVASGYTGELFF. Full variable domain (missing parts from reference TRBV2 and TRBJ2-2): EPEVTQTPSHQVTQMGQEVILRCVPISNHLYFYWYRQILGQKVEFLVSFYNNEISEKSEIFDDQFSVERPDGSNFTLKIRSTKLEDSAMYFCASSETSPVASGYTGELFFGEGSRLTVL.

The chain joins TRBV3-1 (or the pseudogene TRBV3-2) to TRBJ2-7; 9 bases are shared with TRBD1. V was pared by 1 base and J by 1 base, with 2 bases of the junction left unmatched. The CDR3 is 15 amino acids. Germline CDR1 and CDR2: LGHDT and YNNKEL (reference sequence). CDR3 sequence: CASSQGTGASYEQYF. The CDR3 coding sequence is TGTGCCAGCAGCCAAGGGACAGGGGCTTCCTACGAGCAGTACTTC.

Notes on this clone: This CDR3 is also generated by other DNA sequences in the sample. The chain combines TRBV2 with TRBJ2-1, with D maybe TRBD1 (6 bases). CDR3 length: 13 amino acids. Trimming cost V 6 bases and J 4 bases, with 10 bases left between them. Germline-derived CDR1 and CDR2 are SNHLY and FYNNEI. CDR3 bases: TGTGCCAGCAGCCCCGGACAGTACAATGAGCAGTTCTTC. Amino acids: CASSPGQYNEQFF.

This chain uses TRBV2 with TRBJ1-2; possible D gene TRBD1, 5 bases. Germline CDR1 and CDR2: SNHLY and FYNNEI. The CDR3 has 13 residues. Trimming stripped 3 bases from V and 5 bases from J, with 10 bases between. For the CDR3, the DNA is TGTGCCAGCAGTGATGACGGGACTTATGGCTACACCTTC. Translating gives CASSDDGTYGYTF.

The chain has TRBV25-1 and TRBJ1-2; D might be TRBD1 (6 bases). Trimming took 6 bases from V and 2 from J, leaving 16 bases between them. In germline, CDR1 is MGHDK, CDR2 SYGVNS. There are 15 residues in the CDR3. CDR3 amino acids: CASSLQGPSNYGYTF. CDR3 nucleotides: TGTGCCAGCAGCCTTCAGGGGCCCTCAAACTATGGCTACACCTTC.

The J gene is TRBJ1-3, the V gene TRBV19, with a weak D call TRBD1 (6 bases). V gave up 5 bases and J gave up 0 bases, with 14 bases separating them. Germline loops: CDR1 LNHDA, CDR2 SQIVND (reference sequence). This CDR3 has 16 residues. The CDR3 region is CASSFRTVPSGNTIYF. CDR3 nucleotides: TGTGCCAGTAGTTTTCGGACAGTCCCCTCTGGAAACACCATATATTTT.

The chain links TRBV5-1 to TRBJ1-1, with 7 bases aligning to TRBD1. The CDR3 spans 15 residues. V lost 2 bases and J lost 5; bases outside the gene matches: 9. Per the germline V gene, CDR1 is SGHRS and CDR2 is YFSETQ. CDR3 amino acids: CASSFSFQGGTEAFF. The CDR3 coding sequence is TGCGCCAGCAGCTTCTCTTTCCAGGGGGGAACTGAAGCTTTCTTT.

CDR3 nucleotide sequence: TGTGCCAGTAGTATCTGGTTGGGACAGGGGTCCTCCCGCCCAGGTCAGCCCCAGCATTTT. This encodes CASSIWLGQGSSRPGQPQHF. The rearrangement uses TRBV19 and TRBJ1-5, with TRBD1 matching over 10 bases. Trimming removed 3 bases from V and 6 bases from J; junction bases left unmatched: 20. The germline gives CDR1 LNHDA, CDR2 SQIVND (reference sequence). The CDR3 is 20 amino acids.

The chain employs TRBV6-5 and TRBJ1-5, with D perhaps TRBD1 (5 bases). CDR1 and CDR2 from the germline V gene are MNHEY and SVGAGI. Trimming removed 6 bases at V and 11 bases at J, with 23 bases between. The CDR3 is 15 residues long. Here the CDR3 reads CASSSDSLSIKSQHF. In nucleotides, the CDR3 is TGTGCCAGCAGCTCAGACAGCCTCTCAATCAAGTCCCAGCATTTT.

The CDR3 loop is CASSLAGGVDGYTF. The CDR3 nucleotides read TGTGCCAGCAGCTTGGCCGGAGGGGTAGACGGCTACACCTTC. The V call is TRBV5-8, the J call TRBJ1-2, with TRBD1 as a possible D gene (5 bases). This CDR3 region has 14 residues. Per germline, CDR1 SGHTS and CDR2 YDEGEE. V lost 0 bases to trimming and J lost 8 bases, with 14 bases between them.